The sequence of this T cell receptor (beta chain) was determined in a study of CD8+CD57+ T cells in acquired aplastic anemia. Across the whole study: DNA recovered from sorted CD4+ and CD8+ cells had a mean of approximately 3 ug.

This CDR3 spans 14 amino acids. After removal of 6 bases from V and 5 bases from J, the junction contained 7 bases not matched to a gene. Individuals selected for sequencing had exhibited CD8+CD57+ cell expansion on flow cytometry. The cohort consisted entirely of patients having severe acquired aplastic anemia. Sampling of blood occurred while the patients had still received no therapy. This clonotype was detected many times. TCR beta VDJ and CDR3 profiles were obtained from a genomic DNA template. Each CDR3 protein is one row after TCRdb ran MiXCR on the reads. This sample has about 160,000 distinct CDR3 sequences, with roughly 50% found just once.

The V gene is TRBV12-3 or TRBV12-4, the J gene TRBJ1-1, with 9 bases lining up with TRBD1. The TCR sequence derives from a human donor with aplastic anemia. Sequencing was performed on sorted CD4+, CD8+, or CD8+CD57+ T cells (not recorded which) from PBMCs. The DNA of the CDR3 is TGTGCCAGCAGCCAAACAGGGGGCAGGACTGAAGCTTTCTTT. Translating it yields CASSQTGGRTEAFF.